The 15 T cell receptor beta chains reported below all come from one sample, sequenced in a study of shared clonotypes between healthy human individuals. The repertoire was sequenced with immunoSEQ multiplex PCR; TCRdb's copy has only in-frame clones and lacks some. The sample shows roughly 2.5 million clones, over 85% of them seen only once. The specimen was naive CD4+ T cells sorted from blood. The subset here: CD45RA+ positively selected. These receptors all stem from a man aged 18-30 years in good health.

The J gene is TRBJ2-2, the V gene TRBV10-3; no reliable D call. Looked up from germline, CDR1 is ENHRY and CDR2 is SYGVKD. The CDR3 loop spans 16 amino acids. V lost 2 bases and J lost 0, with 10 bases in between. The CDR3 sequence is CAISEKGPSNTGELFF. The CDR3 DNA sequence: TGTGCCATCAGTGAGAAGGGCCCCTCGAACACCGGGGAGCTGTTTTTT.

This clone was observed a handful of times. The chain is built from TRBV2 and TRBJ1-1; D is ambiguous. Trimming left V 4 bases short and J 2 bases short, with 11 bases between. Per germline, CDR1 SNHLY and CDR2 FYNNEI. This CDR3 spans 14 amino acids. CDR3 sequence (DNA): TGTGCCAGCAGTGTGTATGAGGGAAACACTGAAGCTTTCTTT. Its translation is CASSVYEGNTEAFF.

The chain joins TRBV2 to TRBJ2-7, with D perhaps given as TRBD1 or TRBD2 (5 bases each). Germline CDR1 SNHLY, CDR2 FYNNEI. V was cut by 6 bases and J by 0 bases, with 12 bases left in between. The CDR3 consists of 14 residues. The CDR3 loop is CASRGEMGSYEQYF. CDR3 nucleotides: TGTGCCAGCAGGGGGGAGATGGGCTCCTACGAGCAGTACTTC.

Worth noting for this clone: Other DNA sequences in this sample translate to the same CDR3. The chain carries TRBV6-1 and TRBJ1-2; D remains unclear. Between the trimmed V and J ends, which lost 6 bases and 4 bases, there was a span of 9 bases. Germline V gene sequence: CDR1 MNHNS, CDR2 SASEGT. The CDR3 covers 12 residues. CDR3 sequence reads: CASSGRFYGYTF. CDR3 nucleotides: TGTGCCAGCAGCGGACGGTTCTATGGCTACACCTTC.

Worth noting for this clone: Other DNA sequences within the sample encode an identical CDR3. The genes are TRBV29-1 and TRBJ2-7; the match to TRBD1 covers 7 bases. Germline assignment: CDR1 SQVTM and CDR2 ANQGSEA. CDR3 length equals 13 residues. V dropped 6 bases and J dropped 2; count of bases not matched to a gene: 7. The CDR3 DNA follows: TGCAGCGTACTACAGGGGTTGGCCTACGAGCAGTACTTC. This gives the protein CSVLQGLAYEQYF.

The chain has TRBV7-2 and TRBJ2-5; no clear D. Germline CDR1 is SGHTA and CDR2 is FQGNSA. The CDR3 loop spans 11 amino acids. Trimming removed 5 bases from V and 9 bases from J, with 10 bases in between. The CDR3 protein is CASSTSGPQYF. DNA for the CDR3: TGTGCCAGCAGCACCAGTGGGCCCCAGTACTTC.

Worth noting for this clone: This CDR3 is also generated by other DNA sequences in the sample. This chain joins TRBV9 and TRBJ2-3; 8 positions match TRBD2. The junction had 3 bases not matched to a gene; V was cut back by 2 bases and J by 4 bases. Germline CDR1 and CDR2: SGDLS and YYNGEE. The CDR3 is 14 residues long. The CDR3 DNA reads TGTGCCAGCAGCGTCGGGGGGGCAGCAGATACGCAGTATTTT. Its translation is CASSVGGAADTQYF.

The V call is TRBV28, the J call TRBJ2-1, with D tentatively TRBD1 (5 bases). The V gene's germline CDR1 is MDHEN and CDR2 SYDVKM. This CDR3 spans 14 amino acids. V shed 6 bases and J shed 7 bases, with 16 bases lying between them. This CDR3 reads CASRTGPALNEQFF. In DNA form, the CDR3 reads TGTGCCAGCAGAACAGGACCCGCCTTGAATGAGCAGTTCTTC.

The CDR3 is CASSHLTGQETQYF. CDR3 nucleotides: TGTGCCAGCAGCCATTTGACAGGGCAAGAGACCCAGTACTTC. This chain connects TRBV5-4 to TRBJ2-5, with 7 positions matching TRBD1. The V gene's germline CDR1 is SGHNT and CDR2 YYREEE (reference sequence). V shed 4 bases and J 2 bases; nucleotides not matched to a gene: 5. CDR3 length equals 14 residues.

The chain recombines TRBV2 with TRBJ2-7, with 10 bases fitting TRBD1. CDR1 is SNHLY and CDR2 is FYNNEI in the germline V gene. The CDR3 is 15 amino acids. The V segment lost 3 bases and the J segment 2 bases; nucleotides outside the gene matches: 4. The DNA of the CDR3 is TGTGCCAGCAGTGACCTCGGGACAGGGGCCTACGAGCAGTACTTC. It yields the protein CASSDLGTGAYEQYF. Full variable domain (rest looked up from reference TRBV2 and TRBJ2-7): EPEVTQTPSHQVTQMGQEVILRCVPISNHLYFYWYRQILGQKVEFLVSFYNNEISEKSEIFDDQFSVERPDGSNFTLKIRSTKLEDSAMYFCASSDLGTGAYEQYFGPGTRLTVT.

This chain joins TRBV9 and TRBJ2-7; 14 bases map to TRBD2. Germline CDR1 is SGDLS and CDR2 is YYNGEE. The length of the CDR3 is 17 residues. Trimming at V came to 0 bases and at J to 4 bases, leaving 6 bases not matched to a gene. CDR3 DNA sequence: TGTGCCAGCAGCGTAGGGACTAGCGGGAGGCCCTTTTACGAGCAGTACTTC. Protein product: CASSVGTSGRPFYEQYF.

The J gene is TRBJ2-7, the V gene TRBV7-9; D is tentatively TRBD1 or TRBD2 (5 bases each). The length of the CDR3 is 16 residues. The germline gives CDR1 SEHNR, CDR2 FQNEAQ (reference sequence). Trimming removed 5 bases at V and 2 bases at J, with 19 bases between. Here the CDR3 DNA reads TGTGCCAGCAGCCCCGGTGCGGAGGACACTGCCTACGAGCAGTACTTC. Translation gives CASSPGAEDTAYEQYF.

CDR3 sequence reads: CASSIESGGLSYEQYF. Written as DNA, the CDR3 is TGTGCCAGTAGTATAGAAAGCGGGGGCCTCTCCTACGAGCAGTACTTC. The chain joins TRBV19 to TRBJ2-7; 8 bases line up with TRBD2. Per germline, CDR1 LNHDA and CDR2 SQIVND (reference sequence). The CDR3 is made up of 16 amino acids. Losses at the gene ends were 0 bases for V and 0 bases for J; bases not matched to a gene: 4.

The V and J genes are TRBV19 and TRBJ2-7, with 7 positions matching TRBD2. This CDR3 is built from 17 residues. Germline-derived CDR1 and CDR2 are LNHDA and SQIVND (reference sequence). The J segment lost 1 base and the V segment lost 6 bases, leaving 15 bases of the junction unmatched. The CDR3 protein is CASSGQFAAGPSYEQYF. CDR3 bases: TGTGCCAGTAGCGGCCAGTTCGCAGCGGGGCCTTCCTACGAGCAGTACTTC.

For this clone: Other DNA sequences in the same sample also yield this CDR3. The chain recombines TRBV7-2 with TRBJ1-1; D is ambiguous. V was clipped by 4 bases and J by 5 bases, with 5 bases between them. Germline V gene sequence: CDR1 SGHTA, CDR2 FQGNSA. The CDR3 spans 11 residues. The CDR3 loop reads CASSSLTEAFF. The CDR3 bases are TGTGCCAGCAGCTCCCTGACTGAAGCTTTCTTT.